These 12 T cell receptor beta chains originate from one sample sequenced in a study of CD8+CD57+ T cells in acquired aplastic anemia. Genomic DNA templated the TCR beta VDJ and CDR3 profiling. TCRdb passed the reads through MiXCR, listing each CDR3 protein once. The sample carries 400,000 to 600,000 distinct CDR3 sequences, under 40% recorded once. CD8+CD57+ cell expansion had been shown by flow cytometry in patients chosen for sequencing. The sample taken for sequencing was sorted CD4+, CD8+, or CD8+CD57+ T cells (not recorded which) from PBMCs. Receptors originate from a human donor with aplastic anemia.

There are many counts of this clonotype. CDR3 coding DNA: TGTGCCAGTAGCCCCGACTCAGGGGAGACCCAGTACTTC. Its translation: CASSPDSGETQYF. This chain links TRBV19 with TRBJ2-5, with D perhaps matching TRBD1 (5 bases). The CDR3 is made up of 13 amino acids. V lost 6 bases and J 5 bases, leaving 13 bases between the germline ends. Per germline, CDR1 LNHDA and CDR2 SQIVND (reference sequence).

This rearrangement joins TRBV7-2 to TRBJ1-1; D ambiguous. V was pared by 0 bases and J by 1 base, with 9 bases between. Germline V gene data show CDR1 as SGHTA and CDR2 as FQGNSA. The CDR3 loop spans 15 amino acids. CDR3 region: CASSLAQVGNTEAFF. The CDR3 nucleotides read TGTGCCAGCAGCTTAGCGCAGGTTGGGAACACTGAAGCTTTCTTT.

This clonotype was seen only a few times. This sequence joins TRBV5-1 and TRBJ2-2; tentative D call: TRBD2 (6 bases). Germline V gives CDR1 SGHRS, CDR2 YFSETQ. The length of the CDR3 is 15 residues. Trimming shortened V by 4 bases and J by 5 bases, and 15 bases separated the two germline ends. Written as DNA, the CDR3 is TGCGCCAGCAGCCAGGGACTTCTAGGGACCGGGGAGCTGTTTTTT. Amino acid sequence: CASSQGLLGTGELFF. Combining the CDR3 with reference TRBV5-1 and TRBJ2-2 gives the whole variable domain KAGVTQTPRYLIKTRGQQVTLSCSPISGHRSVSWYQQTPGQGLQFLFEYFSETQRNKGNFPGRFSGRQFSNSRSEMNVSTLELGDSALYLCASSQGLLGTGELFFGEGSRLTVL.

This clonotype was picked up many times. CDR3 sequence: CASSVGQGNGSPLHF. The CDR3 bases are TGTGCCAGCAGCGTAGGGCAGGGAAATGGATCACCCCTCCACTTT. The chain employs TRBV9 and TRBJ1-6; the D gene is possibly TRBD1 (5 bases). Germline assignment: CDR1 SGDLS and CDR2 YYNGEE. Trimming took off 0 bases at V and 10 bases at J, with 14 bases between the two ends. The CDR3 spans 15 residues. The variable domain in full, with the rest retrieved from reference TRBV9 and TRBJ1-6, is DSGVTQTPKHLITATGQRVTLRCSPRSGDLSVYWYQQSLDQGLQFLIQYYNGEERAKGNILERFSAQQFPDLHSELNLSSLELGDSALYFCASSVGQGNGSPLHFGNGTRLTVT.

This clonotype was seen more than once but under ten times. The chain employs TRBV11-1 and TRBJ2-1; 7 bases align to TRBD2. CDR3 length: 16 residues. The germline gives CDR1 SGHAT, CDR2 FQDESV (reference sequence). J gave up 1 base and V 3 bases, and 6 bases lay outside the gene matches. The CDR3, as DNA: TGTGCCAGCAGCTTGTTGGGGGGGAGTTCCTACAATGAGCAGTTCTTC. Residues: CASSLLGGSSYNEQFF.

In this sample, this clonotype turned up many times. V is TRBV19 and J is TRBJ2-5; the match to TRBD2 covers 7 bases. The V and J ends lost 5 bases and 4 bases, in that order; junction bases with no gene match: 4. Germline V gene lookup returns CDR1 LNHDA and CDR2 SQIVND (reference sequence). The CDR3 has 13 amino acids. CDR3 in amino acids: CASSAGAPETQYF. The CDR3 DNA reads TGTGCCAGTAGTGCGGGAGCCCCAGAGACCCAGTACTTC. Full variable domain (remainder filled in from reference TRBV19 and TRBJ2-5): DGGITQSPKYLFRKEGQNVTLSCEQNLNHDAMYWYRQDPGQGLRLIYYSQIVNDFQKGDIAEGYSVSREKKESFPLTVTSAQKNPTAFYLCASSAGAPETQYFGPGTRLLVL.

The gene calls are TRBV24-1 and TRBJ2-3; D remains unclear. CDR3 size: 15 residues. Per the germline V gene, CDR1 is KGHDR and CDR2 is SFDVKD. V dropped 5 bases and J dropped 1 base, with 12 bases sitting between them. The CDR3 DNA reads as TGTGCCACCAGTGCTGCAGCCACCCGCACAGATACGCAGTATTTT. Its protein product is CATSAAATRTDTQYF.

V usage is TRBV5-6 and J usage is TRBJ2-5; 8 bases are shared with TRBD2. The CDR3 runs to 15 residues. After removal of 1 base from V and 5 bases from J, the junction contained 7 bases not matched to a gene. CDR1 is SGHDT and CDR2 is YYEEEE in the germline V gene. CDR3 region: CASSLLRGGYETQYF. The CDR3 region has the DNA TGTGCCAGCAGCTTGTTACGGGGGGGTTACGAGACCCAGTACTTC. The complete variable domain, with remaining parts taken from reference TRBV5-6 and TRBJ2-5, reads DAGVTQSPTHLIKTRGQQVTLRCSPKSGHDTVSWYQQALGQGPQFIFQYYEEEERQRGNFPDRFSGHQFPNYSSELNVNALLLGDSALYLCASSLLRGGYETQYFGPGTRLLVL.

The genes are TRBV5-1 and TRBJ2-1; D is uncertain. The CDR3 totals 15 residues. Deletions cut 1 base from V and 0 bases from J, with 8 bases between. Germline values: CDR1 SGHRS, CDR2 YFSETQ. This CDR3 reads CASSLLDSSYNEQFF. The CDR3 DNA reads TGCGCCAGCAGCTTGCTGGATAGCTCCTACAATGAGCAGTTCTTC. Full variable domain (rest looked up from reference TRBV5-1 and TRBJ2-1): KAGVTQTPRYLIKTRGQQVTLSCSPISGHRSVSWYQQTPGQGLQFLFEYFSETQRNKGNFPGRFSGRQFSNSRSEMNVSTLELGDSALYLCASSLLDSSYNEQFFGPGTRLTVL.

Only a few counts were recorded for this clonotype. The J gene is TRBJ1-2, the V gene TRBV7-3; 7 nucleotides align to TRBD1. V gave up 6 bases and J gave up 1 base; unmatched junction bases: 8. The CDR3 is 15 amino acids. Germline CDR1 SGHTA, CDR2 FQGTGA. This CDR3 is CASSPLRDSNYGYTF. CDR3 DNA: TGTGCCAGCAGTCCACTCCGGGACAGTAACTATGGCTACACCTTC.

This clonotype was counted between two and nine times. J is TRBJ2-5 and V is TRBV9; TRBD2 matches at 9 bases. The junction had 5 bases not matched to a gene; V was cut back by 0 bases and J by 2 bases. CDR3 length: 16 residues. The germline gives CDR1 SGDLS, CDR2 YYNGEE. In DNA, the CDR3 is TGTGCCAGCAGCGTAGGGGTAGCGGGGGTACAAGAGACCCAGTACTTC. As protein: CASSVGVAGVQETQYF.

This clonotype has only a few counts. This chain joins TRBV5-1 and TRBJ1-1; D is ambiguous. Trimming removed 3 bases at V and 1 base at J, with 7 bases between. CDR1 and CDR2 (germline): SGHRS, YFSETQ. The CDR3 is made up of 13 amino acids. The CDR3 DNA reads TGCGCCAGCAGCTGGAGTCGGAACACTGAAGCTTTCTTT. Residues: CASSWSRNTEAFF.